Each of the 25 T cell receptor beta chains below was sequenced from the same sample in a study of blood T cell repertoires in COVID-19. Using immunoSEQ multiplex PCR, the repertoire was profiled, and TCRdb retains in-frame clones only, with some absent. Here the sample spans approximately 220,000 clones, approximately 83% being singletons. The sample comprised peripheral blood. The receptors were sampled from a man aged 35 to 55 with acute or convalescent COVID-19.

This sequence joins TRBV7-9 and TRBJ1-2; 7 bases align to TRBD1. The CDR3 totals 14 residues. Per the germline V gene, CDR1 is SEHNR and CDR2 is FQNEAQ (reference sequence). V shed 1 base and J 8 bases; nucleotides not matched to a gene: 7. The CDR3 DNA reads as TGTGCCAGCAGCTTAGAAGTAAACAGGGGAGGCTACACCTTC. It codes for CASSLEVNRGGYTF. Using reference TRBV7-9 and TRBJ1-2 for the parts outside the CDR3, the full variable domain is DTGVSQNPRHKITKRGQNVTFRCDPISEHNRLYWYRQTLGQGPEFLTYFQNEAQLEKSRLLSDRFSAERPKGSFSTLEIQRTEQGDSAMYLCASSLEVNRGGYTFGSGTRLTVV.

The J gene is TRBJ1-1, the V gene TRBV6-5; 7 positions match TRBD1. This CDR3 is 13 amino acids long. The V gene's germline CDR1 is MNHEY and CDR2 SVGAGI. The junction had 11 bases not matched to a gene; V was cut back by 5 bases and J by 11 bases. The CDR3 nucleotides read TGTGCCAGCAGTCTCGACAGGGAATTGTCGGCTTTCTTT. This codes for CASSLDRELSAFF.

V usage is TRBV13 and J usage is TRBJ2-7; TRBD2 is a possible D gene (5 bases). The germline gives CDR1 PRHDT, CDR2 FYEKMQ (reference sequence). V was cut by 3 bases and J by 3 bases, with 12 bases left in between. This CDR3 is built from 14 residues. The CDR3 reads CASSFRGSFYEQYF. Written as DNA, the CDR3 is TGTGCCAGCAGCTTTAGAGGGTCCTTCTACGAGCAGTACTTC. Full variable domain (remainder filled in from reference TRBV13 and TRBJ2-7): AAGVIQSPRHLIKEKRETATLKCYPIPRHDTVYWYQQGPGQDPQFLISFYEKMQSDKGSIPDRFSAQQFSDYHSELNMSSLELGDSALYFCASSFRGSFYEQYFGPGTRLTVT.

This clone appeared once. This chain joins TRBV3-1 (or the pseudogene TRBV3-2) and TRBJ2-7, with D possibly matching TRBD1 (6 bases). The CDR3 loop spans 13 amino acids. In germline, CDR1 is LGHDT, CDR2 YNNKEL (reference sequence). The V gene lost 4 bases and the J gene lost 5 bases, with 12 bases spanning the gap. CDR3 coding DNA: TGTGCCAGCAGCCGAGCAGGGGAGAACGAGCAGTACTTC. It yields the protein CASSRAGENEQYF.

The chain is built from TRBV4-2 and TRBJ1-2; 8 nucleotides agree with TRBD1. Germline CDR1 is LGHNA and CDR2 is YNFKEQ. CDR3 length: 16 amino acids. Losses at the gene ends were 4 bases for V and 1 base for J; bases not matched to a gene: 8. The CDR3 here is CASSPTRTGHNYGYTF. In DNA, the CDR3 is TGTGCCAGCAGCCCGACCCGGACAGGGCATAACTATGGCTACACCTTC.

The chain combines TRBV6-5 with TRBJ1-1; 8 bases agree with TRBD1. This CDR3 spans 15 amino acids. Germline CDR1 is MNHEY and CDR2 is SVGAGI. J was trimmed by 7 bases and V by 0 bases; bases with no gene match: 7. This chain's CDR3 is CASSYSNPGGFEAFF. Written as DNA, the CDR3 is TGTGCCAGCAGTTACTCGAACCCAGGGGGCTTTGAAGCTTTCTTT.

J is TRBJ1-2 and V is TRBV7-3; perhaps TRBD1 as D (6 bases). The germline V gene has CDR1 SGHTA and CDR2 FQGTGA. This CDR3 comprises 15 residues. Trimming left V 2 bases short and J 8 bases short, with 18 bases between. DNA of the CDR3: TGTGCCAGCAGCTTAGATGGGGGCTTTGGGAAGGGCTACACCTTC. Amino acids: CASSLDGGFGKGYTF. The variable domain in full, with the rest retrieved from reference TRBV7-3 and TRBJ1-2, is GAGVSQTPSNKVTEKGKYVELRCDPISGHTALYWYRQSLGQGPEFLIYFQGTGAADDSGLPNDRFFAVRPEGSVSTLKIQRTERGDSAVYLCASSLDGGFGKGYTFGSGTRLTVV.

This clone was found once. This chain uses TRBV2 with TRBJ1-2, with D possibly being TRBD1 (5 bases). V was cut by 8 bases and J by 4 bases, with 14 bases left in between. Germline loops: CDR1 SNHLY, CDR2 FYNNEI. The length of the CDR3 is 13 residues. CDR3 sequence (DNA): TGTGCCAGCCTCTTTGGAGGGACCTATGGCTACACCTTC. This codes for CASLFGGTYGYTF.

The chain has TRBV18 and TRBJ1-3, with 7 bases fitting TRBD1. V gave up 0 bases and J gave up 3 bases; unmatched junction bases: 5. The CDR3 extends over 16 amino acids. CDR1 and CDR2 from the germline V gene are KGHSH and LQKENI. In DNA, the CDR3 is TGTGCCAGCTCACCACCGTCCGGGACAGATGGAAACACCATATATTTT. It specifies CASSPPSGTDGNTIYF.

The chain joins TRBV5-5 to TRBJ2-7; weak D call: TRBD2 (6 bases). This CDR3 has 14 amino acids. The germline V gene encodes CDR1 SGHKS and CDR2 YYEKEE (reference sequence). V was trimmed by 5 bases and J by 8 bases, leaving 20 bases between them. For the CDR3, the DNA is TGTGCCAGCAGTTCCCCACTAGCCGGGGCTAAGCAGTACTTC. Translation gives CASSSPLAGAKQYF.

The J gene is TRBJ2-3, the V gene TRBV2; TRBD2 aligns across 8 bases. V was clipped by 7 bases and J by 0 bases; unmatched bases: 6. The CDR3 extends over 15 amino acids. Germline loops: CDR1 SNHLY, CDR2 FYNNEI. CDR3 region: CASIGSGTSTDTQYF. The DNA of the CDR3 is TGTGCCAGCATCGGTAGCGGGACTAGCACAGATACGCAGTATTTT.

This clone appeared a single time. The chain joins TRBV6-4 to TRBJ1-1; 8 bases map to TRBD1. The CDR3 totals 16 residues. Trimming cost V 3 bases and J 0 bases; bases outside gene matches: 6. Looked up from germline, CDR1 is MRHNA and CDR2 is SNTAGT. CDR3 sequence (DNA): TGTGCCAGCAGTGAGCAATCAGGGGGCATGAACACTGAAGCTTTCTTT. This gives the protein CASSEQSGGMNTEAFF.

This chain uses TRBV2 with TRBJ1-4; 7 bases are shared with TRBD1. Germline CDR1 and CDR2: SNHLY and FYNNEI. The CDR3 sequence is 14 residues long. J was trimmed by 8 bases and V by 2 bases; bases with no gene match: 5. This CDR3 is CASSETGVEEKLFF. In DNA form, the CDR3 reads TGTGCCAGCAGTGAAACAGGGGTGGAAGAAAAACTGTTTTTT.

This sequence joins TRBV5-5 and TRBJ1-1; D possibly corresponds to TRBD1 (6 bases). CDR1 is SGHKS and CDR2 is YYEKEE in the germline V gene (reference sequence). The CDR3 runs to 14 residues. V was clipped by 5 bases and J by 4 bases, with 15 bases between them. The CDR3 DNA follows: TGTGCCAGCAGTACCAGGGGACGGAGCACTGAAGCTTTCTTT. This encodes CASSTRGRSTEAFF.

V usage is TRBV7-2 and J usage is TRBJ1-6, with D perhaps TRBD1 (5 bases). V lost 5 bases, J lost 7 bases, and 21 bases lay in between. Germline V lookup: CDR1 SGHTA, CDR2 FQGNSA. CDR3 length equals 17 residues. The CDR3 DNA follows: TGTGCCAGCAGCCAAGGGGTGGTGGCGGACGTCAATTCACCCCTCCACTTT. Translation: CASSQGVVADVNSPLHF.

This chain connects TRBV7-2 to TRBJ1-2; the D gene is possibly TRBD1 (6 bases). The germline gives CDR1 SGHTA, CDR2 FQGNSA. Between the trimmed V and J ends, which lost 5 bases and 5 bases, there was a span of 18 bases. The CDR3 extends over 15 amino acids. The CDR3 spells CASSLAGGRIYGYTF. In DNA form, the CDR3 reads TGTGCCAGCAGCCTGGCCGGGGGGCGCATTTATGGCTACACCTTC.

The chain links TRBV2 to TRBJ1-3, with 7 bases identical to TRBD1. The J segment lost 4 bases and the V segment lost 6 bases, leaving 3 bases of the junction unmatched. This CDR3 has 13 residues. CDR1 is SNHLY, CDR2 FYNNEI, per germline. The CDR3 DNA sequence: TGTGCCAGCAGAGAGGACAGGGGAAACACCATATATTTT. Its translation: CASREDRGNTIYF.

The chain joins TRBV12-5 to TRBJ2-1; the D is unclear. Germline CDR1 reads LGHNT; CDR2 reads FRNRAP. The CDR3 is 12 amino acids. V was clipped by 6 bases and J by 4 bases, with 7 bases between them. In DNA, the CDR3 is TGTGCTAGTGGGCAAACTTACAATGAGCAGTTCTTC. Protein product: CASGQTYNEQFF.

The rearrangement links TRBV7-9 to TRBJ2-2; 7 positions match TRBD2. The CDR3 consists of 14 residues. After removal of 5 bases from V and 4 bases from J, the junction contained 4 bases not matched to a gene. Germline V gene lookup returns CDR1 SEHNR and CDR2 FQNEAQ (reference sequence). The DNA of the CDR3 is TGTGCCAGCAGCCCCCGGACTAGCACCGGGGAGCTGTTTTTT. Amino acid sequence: CASSPRTSTGELFF.

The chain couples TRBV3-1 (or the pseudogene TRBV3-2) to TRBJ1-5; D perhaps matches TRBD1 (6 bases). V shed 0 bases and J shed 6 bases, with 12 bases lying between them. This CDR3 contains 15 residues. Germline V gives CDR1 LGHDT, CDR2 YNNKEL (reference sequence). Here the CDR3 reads CASSQDLGGAQPQHF. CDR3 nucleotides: TGTGCCAGCAGCCAAGACTTGGGGGGGGCTCAGCCCCAGCATTTT.

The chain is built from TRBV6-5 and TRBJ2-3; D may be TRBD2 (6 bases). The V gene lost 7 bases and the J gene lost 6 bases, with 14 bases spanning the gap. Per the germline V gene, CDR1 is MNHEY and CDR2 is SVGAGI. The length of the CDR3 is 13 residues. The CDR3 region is CASNSIRGDTQYF. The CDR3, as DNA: TGTGCCAGCAATTCAATTCGGGGGGATACGCAGTATTTT.

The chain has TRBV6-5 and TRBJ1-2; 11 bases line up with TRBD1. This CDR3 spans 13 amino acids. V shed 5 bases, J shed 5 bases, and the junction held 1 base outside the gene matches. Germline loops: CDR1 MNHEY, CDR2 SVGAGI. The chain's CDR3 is CASSRDRGYGYTF. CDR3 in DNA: TGTGCCAGCAGTAGGGACAGGGGGTATGGCTACACCTTC.

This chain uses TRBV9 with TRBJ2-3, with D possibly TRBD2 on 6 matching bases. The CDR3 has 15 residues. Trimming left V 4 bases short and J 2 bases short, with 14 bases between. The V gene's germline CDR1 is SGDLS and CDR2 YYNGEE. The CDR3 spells CASSLRTGVTDTQYF. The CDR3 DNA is TGTGCCAGCAGCTTAAGGACGGGAGTCACAGATACGCAGTATTTT.

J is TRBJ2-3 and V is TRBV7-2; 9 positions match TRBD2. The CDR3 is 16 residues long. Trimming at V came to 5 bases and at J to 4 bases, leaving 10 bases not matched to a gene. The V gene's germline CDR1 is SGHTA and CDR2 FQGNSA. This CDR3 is CASSLLGLASADTQYF. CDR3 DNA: TGTGCCAGCAGCCTACTTGGACTAGCGAGTGCAGATACGCAGTATTTT. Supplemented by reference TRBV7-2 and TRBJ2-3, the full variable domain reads GAGVSQSPSNKVTEKGKDVELRCDPISGHTALYWYRQSLGQGLEFLIYFQGNSAPDKSGLPSDRFSAERTGGSVSTLTIQRTQQEDSAVYLCASSLLGLASADTQYFGPGTRLTVL.

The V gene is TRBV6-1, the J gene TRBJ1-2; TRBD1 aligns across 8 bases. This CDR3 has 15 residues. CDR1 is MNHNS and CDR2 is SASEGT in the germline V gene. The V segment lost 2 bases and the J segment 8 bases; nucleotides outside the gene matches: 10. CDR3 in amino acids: CASSELHPSGGGYTF. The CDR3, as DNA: TGTGCCAGCAGTGAACTTCACCCTTCAGGGGGCGGCTACACCTTC.